These 8 T cell receptor beta chains were sequenced from one sample in a study of blood T cell repertoires in COVID-19. Profiling relied on immunoSEQ multiplex PCR, and the TCRdb table lists in-frame clones only, not all of them. Among hundreds of thousands of clones listed, around nine tenths were seen once. The source material was PBMCs or T cells enriched from blood (not recorded which). The source is a woman aged 18-29 years who had recovered from COVID-19.

The rearrangement links TRBV15 to TRBJ1-4, with a possible D match to TRBD1 (6 bases). With 3 bases removed from V and 6 bases from J, the gap between germline ends came to 17 bases. Germline assignment: CDR1 LNHNV and CDR2 YYDKDF (reference sequence). The CDR3 spans 16 residues. The CDR3 nucleotides are TGTGCCACCAGCAGGGGCGACAGGTCCATGGATGAAAAACTGTTTTTT. Protein product: CATSRGDRSMDEKLFF.

The chain carries TRBV7-8 and TRBJ2-4; 11 bases map to TRBD2. The CDR3 has 16 residues. Germline loops: CDR1 SGHVS, CDR2 FQNEAQ. J gave up 8 bases and V 4 bases, and 10 bases lay outside the gene matches. CDR3 bases: TGTGCCAGCAGCTCAAGGACTAGCGGGTGGGGGTACATTCAGTACTTC. Translating gives CASSSRTSGWGYIQYF.

This sequence joins TRBV27 and TRBJ1-2; D remains ambiguous. Germline V gene data show CDR1 as MNHEY and CDR2 as SMNVEV (reference sequence). Between the trimmed V and J ends, which lost 5 bases and 0 bases, there was a span of 10 bases. CDR3 length: 14 amino acids. CDR3 in DNA: TGTGCCAGCAGTCCCTTGGTAGCTAACTATGGCTACACCTTC. This sequence encodes CASSPLVANYGYTF.

The chain links TRBV28 to TRBJ2-7; 12 bases fit TRBD2. Germline lookup yields CDR1 MDHEN and CDR2 SYDVKM. The CDR3 covers 17 residues. Trimming at V came to 5 bases and at J to 2 bases, leaving 10 bases not matched to a gene. CDR3 bases: TGTGCCAGCAGTCCGGGGACTAGCGGGCCCATCACCTACGAGCAGTACTTC. Translated, it gives CASSPGTSGPITYEQYF.

The chain links TRBV7-9 to TRBJ2-1; D is perhaps TRBD2 (6 bases). In germline, CDR1 is SEHNR, CDR2 FQNEAQ (reference sequence). Trimming shortened V by 5 bases and J by 7 bases, and 12 bases separated the two germline ends. CDR3 length: 13 amino acids. The CDR3 is CASSVGGGNEQFF. The CDR3 DNA reads as TGTGCCAGCAGCGTCGGGGGTGGGAATGAGCAGTTCTTC.

The rearrangement joins TRBV3-1 (or the pseudogene TRBV3-2) to TRBJ2-3; 8 nucleotides align to TRBD2. CDR3 length: 17 amino acids. J lost 2 bases, V lost 4 bases, and 11 bases had no gene match. Per the germline V gene, CDR1 is LGHDT and CDR2 is YNNKEL (reference sequence). The CDR3 loop is CASSPDNPGGYTDTQYF. The CDR3 nucleotides read TGTGCCAGCAGCCCCGACAACCCGGGGGGGTACACAGATACGCAGTATTTT.

V gene TRBV6-6 combines with J gene TRBJ2-2, with TRBD2 as a possible D gene (6 bases). The germline V gene encodes CDR1 MNHNY and CDR2 SVGAGI (reference sequence). V shed 9 bases and J shed 6 bases, with 14 bases lying between them. CDR3 length: 13 amino acids. This CDR3 reads CASATGVSGELFF. CDR3 coding DNA: TGTGCCAGTGCTACGGGAGTATCCGGGGAGCTGTTTTTT.

The chain links TRBV5-4 to TRBJ1-2, with 8 bases that match TRBD1. The germline gives CDR1 SGHNT, CDR2 YYREEE (reference sequence). The length of the CDR3 is 13 residues. V lost 1 base to trimming and J lost 7 bases; unmatched junction nucleotides: 3. CDR3 amino acids: CASSLQGAAGYTF. CDR3 nucleotides: TGTGCCAGCAGCTTGCAGGGGGCGGCTGGCTACACCTTC.